This TCR beta chain originates from a study of beta chain features in type 1 diabetes. The CDR3 spans 15 residues. Germline CDR1 is SGDLS and CDR2 is YYNGEE. With 4 bases clipped from V and 0 bases from J, the junction kept 5 bases outside the gene matches. The whole isolated RNA underwent reverse transcription, so sequencing captured expressed TCRB transcripts. Method: immunoSEQ multiplex PCR; TCRdb's copy keeps in-frame clones and lacks some. The table has 450,000 or so clones, about 10% seen once. Study-level findings and limits: Type 1 diabetes patients showed fewer insertions and more deletions at VDJ junctions.

This clone was seen a few times. Antigen: not known. The clonotype was recovered from a woman younger than 35 in good health. Material for sequencing was naive CD4+ T cells from blood. V and J are TRBV9 and TRBJ2-7, with 9 positions matching TRBD2. The CDR3, as DNA: TGTGCCAGCAGCACTGGGACTAGCCCCTCCTACGAGCAGTACTTC. Protein product: CASSTGTSPSYEQYF.